One sample yielded the 21 T cell receptor beta chains listed below, sequenced in a study of T cells in Graves' hyperthyroidism and ophthalmopathy. There were TCR beta CDR3 regions amplified from RNA transcripts. The study used the HTBI primer set for a first-round RT-PCR of the TCR CDR3. TCRdb itself ran the multiplex PCR reads through MiXCR, one entry per CDR3 protein. Here the sample spans a few hundred thousand distinct CDR3 sequences, 15% to 19% being singletons. The material sequenced was blood. The receptors shown here come from a woman in her 30s with Graves' hyperthyroidism.

There are a few counts of this clonotype. V usage is TRBV19 and J usage is TRBJ2-3; unclear D gene. Germline V CDR1 and CDR2: LNHDA, SQIVND (reference sequence). The CDR3 consists of 15 residues. With 6 bases removed from V and 0 bases from J, the gap between germline ends came to 13 bases. CDR3 amino acids: CASRVWAASTDTQYF. The CDR3 DNA reads as TGTGCCAGTAGGGTGTGGGCGGCTAGCACAGATACGCAGTATTTT.

The chain is built from TRBV3-1 and TRBJ2-3; unclear D gene. Deletions cut 4 bases from V and 10 bases from J, with 15 bases between. Germline V CDR1 and CDR2: LGHDT, YNNKEL (reference sequence). The CDR3 totals 13 residues. CDR3 coding DNA: TGTGCCAGCAGCCGGGGTAACGCGAATTCGCAGTATTTT. It encodes CASSRGNANSQYF.

This clonotype was observed at least ten times. This rearrangement joins TRBV6-1 to TRBJ2-7, with 8 bases fitting TRBD2. The V gene end was trimmed by 7 bases and the J gene end by 3 bases; junction bases not matched to a gene: 11. Germline V gene lookup returns CDR1 MNHNS and CDR2 SASEGT. The CDR3 consists of 15 residues. The CDR3 DNA is TGTGCCAGCAAATCGGCGGGAGGTGATTTCTACGAGCAGTACTTC. This sequence encodes CASKSAGGDFYEQYF.

This clonotype came up a few times. The chain carries TRBV19 and TRBJ2-1; D gene ambiguous. The V end lost 5 bases, the J end lost 9 bases, and 14 bases lay between the germline ends. From germline, CDR1 is LNHDA and CDR2 SQIVND (reference sequence). The CDR3 extends over 13 amino acids. The CDR3 sequence is CASSPYTFREQFF. The CDR3 nucleotides are TGTGCCAGTAGTCCTTACACGTTCCGTGAGCAGTTCTTC.

The rearrangement links TRBV7-9 to TRBJ2-2; D possibly uses TRBD1 or TRBD2 (6 bases each). The CDR3 is 14 amino acids. V dropped 1 base and J dropped 6 bases, with 9 bases sitting between them. In germline, CDR1 is SEHNR, CDR2 FQNEAQ (reference sequence). Here the CDR3 DNA reads TGTGCCAGCAGCTTAGAGGGGGGCTCCGGGGAGCTGTTTTTT. Translated, it gives CASSLEGGSGELFF.

This clonotype was picked up one time. V is TRBV24-1 and J is TRBJ2-2; D possibly matches TRBD1 or TRBD2 (5 bases each). Germline CDR1 KGHDR, CDR2 SFDVKD. V lost 3 bases to trimming and J lost 1 base, with 11 bases between them. This CDR3 region has 16 residues. The CDR3 DNA sequence: TGTGCCACCAGTGATCCCGGGACGGGGAACACCGGGGAGCTGTTTTTT. This encodes CATSDPGTGNTGELFF.

The table lists this clonotype with many counts. The rearrangement links TRBV6-1 to TRBJ2-3, with D perhaps given as TRBD1 or TRBD2 (5 bases each). Trimming shortened V by 4 bases and J by 0 bases, and 11 bases separated the two germline ends. This CDR3 is 15 amino acids long. Germline CDR1 and CDR2: MNHNS and SASEGT. Written as DNA, the CDR3 is TGTGCCAGCAGTGGACGGGACCGCAGCACAGATACGCAGTATTTT. Translated: CASSGRDRSTDTQYF.

The chain uses TRBV6-5 and TRBJ1-5; D remains unclear. V lost 0 bases, J lost 9 bases, and 9 bases lay in between. Germline V gene lookup returns CDR1 MNHEY and CDR2 SVGAGI. CDR3 length: 13 amino acids. The CDR3 region is CASSYSTGTPQHF. CDR3 nucleotide sequence: TGTGCCAGCAGTTACTCGACTGGTACGCCCCAGCATTTT.

V and J are TRBV7-2 and TRBJ2-3; 10 positions agree with TRBD2. Germline V gene data show CDR1 as SGHTA and CDR2 as FQGNSA. The CDR3 consists of 15 residues. J gave up 5 bases and V 1 base, and 3 bases lay outside the gene matches. The CDR3 region is CASSLVAGGQDTQYF. Here the CDR3 DNA reads TGTGCCAGCAGCTTAGTAGCGGGAGGTCAAGATACGCAGTATTTT.

The table lists this clonotype with a few counts. A much larger clone lies one base from this, so it may be a read error. The chain uses TRBV10-3 and TRBJ2-5, with 10 bases that match TRBD2. The CDR3 extends over 13 amino acids. CDR1 is ENHRY, CDR2 SYGVKD, per germline. The CDR3 spells CAISEGLAEIQYF. The CDR3 DNA is TGTGCCATCAGTGAGGGACTAGCGGAGATCCAGTACTTC.

About this clonotype itself: A much larger clone lies one base from this, so it may be a read error. The rearrangement uses TRBV3-1 and TRBJ2-7, with D unclear. The V and J ends lost 1 base and 7 bases respectively, with 8 bases between them. CDR3 size: 12 residues. Germline assignment: CDR1 LGHDT and CDR2 YNNKEL (reference sequence). CDR3 nucleotides: TGTGCCAGCAGCCAAGTCCAAAGGGAGCAGTACTTC. This sequence encodes CASSQVQREQYF.

A few counts support this clonotype. The CDR3 DNA reads as TGTGCCACCAGCAGCCGGTTAAATGAGCAGTTCTTC. Translation: CATSSRLNEQFF. The chain employs TRBV15 and TRBJ2-1; D not certain. Germline V gene lookup returns CDR1 LNHNV and CDR2 YYDKDF (reference sequence). The V and J ends lost 3 bases and 7 bases respectively, with 7 bases between them. The CDR3 is 12 residues long.

The chain is built from TRBV4-1 and TRBJ1-1, with 7 bases fitting TRBD1. Germline CDR1 reads MGHRA; CDR2 reads YSYEKL. This CDR3 is 16 amino acids long. V lost 0 bases, J lost 0 bases, and 4 bases stayed unmatched. The CDR3 here is CASSQDRGTVNTEAFF. The CDR3 DNA is TGCGCCAGCAGCCAAGATCGGGGGACAGTGAACACTGAAGCTTTCTTT.

This clonotype was observed a handful of times. The chain combines TRBV18 with TRBJ2-5; D gene ambiguous. The CDR3 is 13 amino acids. Germline V gene sequence: CDR1 KGHSH, CDR2 LQKENI. Trimming shortened V by 3 bases and J by 1 base, and 6 bases separated the two germline ends. CDR3 nucleotide sequence: TGTGCCAGCTCACCTAACCTCCAAGAGACCCAGTACTTC. Amino acid sequence: CASSPNLQETQYF.

About this clonotype: Just one base apart from a much larger clone, this may be a read error. V usage is TRBV12-3 or TRBV12-4 and J usage is TRBJ2-1; TRBD2 matches at 12 bases. Trimming took 0 bases from V and 9 from J; bases not matched to a gene: 18. The CDR3 loop spans 20 amino acids. The CDR3 DNA sequence: TGTGCCAGCAGTTTAGCGCTACGGAGACTAGCGGGGGTGGGGTTTGGTGAGCAGTTCTTC. Protein sequence: CASSLALRRLAGVGFGEQFF.

The chain combines TRBV19 with TRBJ2-6; 8 positions match TRBD1. Unmatched junction bases numbered 7, after V lost 6 bases and J lost 0 bases. CDR1 and CDR2 (germline): LNHDA, SQIVND (reference sequence). This CDR3 has 17 residues. CDR3 nucleotide sequence: TGTGCCAGTAGCCCGGACAGGGAGAGCTCTGGGGCCAACGTCCTGACTTTC. It is translated as CASSPDRESSGANVLTF.

This clonotype was seen repeatedly, ten times or more. The V gene is TRBV11-2, the J gene TRBJ2-1; D is ambiguous. Between the trimmed V and J ends, which lost 1 base and 0 bases, there was a span of 7 bases. Germline V gives CDR1 SGHAT, CDR2 FQNNGV. The CDR3 has 15 residues. The CDR3 loop reads CASSLVRSSYNEQFF. DNA for the CDR3: TGTGCCAGCAGCTTAGTGCGCAGCTCCTACAATGAGCAGTTCTTC.

Many counts were recorded for this clonotype. The chain links TRBV19 to TRBJ2-5; D is ambiguous. The length of the CDR3 is 14 residues. With 6 bases removed from V and 0 bases from J, the gap between germline ends came to 11 bases. Germline V gives CDR1 LNHDA, CDR2 SQIVND (reference sequence). The CDR3 DNA sequence: TGTGCCAGTAGCCAACTCAACGACCAAGAGACCCAGTACTTC. This codes for CASSQLNDQETQYF.

Many counts were recorded for this clonotype. This chain links TRBV7-9 with TRBJ2-3; no clear D. The CDR3 is 11 residues long. V shed 9 bases and J shed 4 bases, with 8 bases lying between them. Germline V gene data show CDR1 as SEHNR and CDR2 as FQNEAQ (reference sequence). The CDR3 nucleotides are TGTGCCAGTTCCAAGGCAGATACGCAGTATTTT. This codes for CASSKADTQYF.

The CDR3 sequence: CASSFSRPGAEQFF. CDR3 coding DNA: TGTGCCAGCAGTTTTAGCCGTCCTGGCGCCGAGCAGTTCTTC. The chain is built from TRBV27 and TRBJ2-1; D unresolved. The CDR3 sequence is 14 residues long. V was shortened by 3 bases and J by 10 bases, with 16 bases between the two germline ends. In germline, CDR1 is MNHEY, CDR2 SMNVEV (reference sequence).

This clonotype was counted between two and nine times. This chain connects TRBV2 to TRBJ2-6; D call uncertain. Germline V CDR1 and CDR2: SNHLY, FYNNEI. V was trimmed by 3 bases and J by 0 bases, leaving 6 bases between them. CDR3 size: 15 residues. The CDR3 reads CASSDHSSGANVLTF. The CDR3 region has the DNA TGTGCCAGCAGTGATCATAGCTCTGGGGCCAACGTCCTGACTTTC.